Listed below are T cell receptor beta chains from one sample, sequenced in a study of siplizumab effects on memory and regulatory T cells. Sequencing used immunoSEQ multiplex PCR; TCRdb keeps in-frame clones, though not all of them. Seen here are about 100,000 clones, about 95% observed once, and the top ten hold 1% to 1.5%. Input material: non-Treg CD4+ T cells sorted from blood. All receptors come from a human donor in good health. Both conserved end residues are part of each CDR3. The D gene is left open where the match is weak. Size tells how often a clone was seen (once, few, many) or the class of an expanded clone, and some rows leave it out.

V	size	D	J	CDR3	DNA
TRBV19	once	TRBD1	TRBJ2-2	CASSPTGLGTGELFF	TGTGCCAGTAGCCCGACAGGGCTTGGCACCGGGGAGCTGTTTTTT
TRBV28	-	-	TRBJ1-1	CASRTGTAAFF	TGTGCCAGCAGAACCGGGACGGCGGCTTTCTTT
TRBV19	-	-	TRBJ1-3	CASSLGTIGNTIYF	TGTGCCAGTAGTCTCGGGACAATTGGAAACACCATATATTTT
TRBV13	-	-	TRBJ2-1	CASSQGGLAQSYNEQFF	TGTGCCAGCAGCCAAGGGGGGCTAGCGCAATCCTACAATGAGCAGTTCTTC
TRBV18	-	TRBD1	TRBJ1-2	CASSPGQGLGGYTF	TGTGCCAGCTCACCGGGACAGGGGTTGGGTGGCTACACCTTC
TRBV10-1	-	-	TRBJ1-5	CASSESEEQPQHF	TGCGCCAGCAGTGAGTCGGAGGAGCAGCCCCAGCATTTT
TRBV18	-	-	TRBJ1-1	CASSPYGGDTEAFF	TGTGCCAGCTCACCATATGGGGGGGACACTGAAGCTTTCTTT
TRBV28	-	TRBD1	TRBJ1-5	CASSGTGGNQPQHF	TGTGCCAGCAGTGGGACAGGGGGGAATCAGCCCCAGCATTTT
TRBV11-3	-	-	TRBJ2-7	CASSLVGRDAEQYF	TGTGCCAGCAGCTTAGTCGGCAGGGACGCAGAGCAGTACTTC
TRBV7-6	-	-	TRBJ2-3	CASSLADTQYF	TGTGCCAGCAGCTTAGCAGATACGCAGTATTTT
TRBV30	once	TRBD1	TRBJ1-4	CAWSLLTGGEGKLFF	TGTGCCTGGAGCCTCCTAACAGGGGGCGAGGGAAAACTGTTTTTT
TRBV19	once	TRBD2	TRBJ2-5	CASSGRETRETQYF	TGTGCCAGTAGTGGGCGGGAGACTAGGGAGACCCAGTACTTC
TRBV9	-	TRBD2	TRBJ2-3	CASSVGLAGTDTQYF	TGTGCCAGCAGCGTCGGACTAGCGGGAACAGATACGCAGTATTTT